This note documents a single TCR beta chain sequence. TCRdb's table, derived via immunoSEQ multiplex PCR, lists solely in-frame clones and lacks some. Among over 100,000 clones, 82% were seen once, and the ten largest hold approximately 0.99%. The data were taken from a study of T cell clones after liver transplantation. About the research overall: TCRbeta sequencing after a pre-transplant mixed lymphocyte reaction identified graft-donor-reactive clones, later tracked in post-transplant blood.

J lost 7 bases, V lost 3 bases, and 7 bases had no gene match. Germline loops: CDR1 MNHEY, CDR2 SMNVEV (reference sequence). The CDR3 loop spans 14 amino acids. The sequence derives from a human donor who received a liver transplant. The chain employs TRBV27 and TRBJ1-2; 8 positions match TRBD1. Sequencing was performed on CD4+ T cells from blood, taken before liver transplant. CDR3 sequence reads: CASSFDRGGFGYTF. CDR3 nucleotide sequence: TGTGCCAGCAGTTTCGACAGGGGAGGTTTTGGCTACACCTTC.